The 20 T cell receptor beta chains below were found in one sample sequenced in a study of OX40 agonist ivuxolimab in advanced cancers. Profiled with immunoSEQ multiplex PCR; TCRdb holds only in-frame clones, not every one. The sample contains 55,000 or so clones, around 88% of which appear only once. The starting material was CD4+ or CD8+ T cells sorted from blood, obtained in a trial of the OX40 agonist ivuxolimab. These receptors all stem from an adult with an advanced solid tumor such as melanoma, head and neck, liver or kidney cancer.

This chain connects TRBV7-6 to TRBJ1-5, with D possibly matching TRBD1 (6 bases). Germline CDR1 and CDR2: SGHVS and FNYEAQ. The V and J ends lost 4 bases and 5 bases respectively, with 12 bases between them. This CDR3 is 14 amino acids long. The CDR3 region has the DNA TGTGCCAGCAGCTACAGGGTTGGGGATCAGCCCCAGCATTTT. Its protein is CASSYRVGDQPQHF.

The chain carries TRBV18 and TRBJ2-5; TRBD1 aligns across 7 bases. There are 14 residues in the CDR3. The V gene end was trimmed by 4 bases and the J gene end by 4 bases; junction bases not matched to a gene: 6. CDR1 is KGHSH and CDR2 is LQKENI in the germline V gene. CDR3 residues: CASSRRQGPETQYF. CDR3 bases: TGTGCCAGCTCACGTAGACAGGGACCAGAGACCCAGTACTTC.

V is TRBV19 and J is TRBJ1-5; weak D call: TRBD1 (6 bases). The CDR3 has 14 amino acids. V gave up 4 bases and J gave up 5 bases, with 12 bases separating them. The germline CDR1 and CDR2 sequences are LNHDA and SQIVND (reference sequence). The CDR3: CASSTGGPHQPQHF. DNA of the CDR3: TGTGCCAGTAGTACCGGGGGGCCACATCAGCCCCAGCATTTT.

The chain combines TRBV18 with TRBJ1-5; D gene uncertain. V was clipped by 5 bases and J by 0 bases, with 5 bases between them. The V gene's germline CDR1 is KGHSH and CDR2 LQKENI. This CDR3 region has 13 residues. CDR3 coding DNA: TGTGCCAGCTCAAATAATAGCAATCAGCCCCAGCATTTT. It specifies CASSNNSNQPQHF. Supplemented by reference TRBV18 and TRBJ1-5, the full variable domain reads NAGVMQNPRHLVRRRGQEARLRCSPMKGHSHVYWYRQLPEEGLKFMVYLQKENIIDESGMPKERFSAEFPKEGPSILRIQQVVRGDSAAYFCASSNNSNQPQHFGDGTRLSIL.

This chain uses TRBV19 with TRBJ1-1; TRBD1 might be the D (6 bases). CDR3 length: 13 amino acids. Trimming left V 7 bases short and J 3 bases short, with 12 bases between. Germline lookup yields CDR1 LNHDA and CDR2 SQIVND (reference sequence). The CDR3 DNA reads as TGTGCCAGTAAGGTTCGGGGGCACACTGAAGCTTTCTTT. This encodes CASKVRGHTEAFF.

The chain is built from TRBV7-2 and TRBJ2-1; 8 bases are shared with TRBD1. The CDR3 runs to 14 residues. Germline trimming cut 1 base from V and 8 bases from J; bases unmatched to any gene: 4. Germline V gives CDR1 SGHTA, CDR2 FQGNSA. CDR3 residues: CASSLGQGAYEQFF. Written as DNA, the CDR3 is TGTGCCAGCAGCTTAGGGCAGGGGGCCTATGAGCAGTTCTTC.

The table lists this clone with a count of one. J is TRBJ2-4 and V is TRBV27, with D perhaps being TRBD1 or TRBD2 (5 bases each). Germline CDR1 MNHEY, CDR2 SMNVEV (reference sequence). This CDR3 is built from 12 residues. V was pared by 4 bases and J by 11 bases, with 12 bases between. The CDR3 loop is CASSSTGTVQYF. In DNA, the CDR3 is TGTGCCAGCAGTTCCACGGGGACGGTTCAGTACTTC.

The V call is TRBV11-2, the J call TRBJ1-1; weak D call: TRBD1 (5 bases). The V gene lost 1 base and the J gene lost 1 base, with 19 bases spanning the gap. Germline values: CDR1 SGHAT, CDR2 FQNNGV. The CDR3 sequence is 18 residues long. The CDR3 loop is CASSLAPGSGGGNTEAFF. The DNA for the CDR3 is TGTGCCAGCAGCTTAGCTCCCGGATCCGGGGGGGGGAACACTGAAGCTTTCTTT.

This chain joins TRBV4-1 and TRBJ2-1; D remains unclear. V lost 0 bases and J 4 bases, leaving 10 bases between the germline ends. From germline, CDR1 is MGHRA and CDR2 YSYEKL. The CDR3 contains 15 residues. CDR3 bases: TGCGCCAGCAGCCAAGATCGACCAGTATACAATGAGCAGTTCTTC. Protein product: CASSQDRPVYNEQFF.

This chain joins TRBV2 and TRBJ1-4; no definite D call. Trimming removed 5 bases from V and 5 bases from J, with 12 bases in between. This CDR3 has 14 amino acids. Germline-derived CDR1 and CDR2 are SNHLY and FYNNEI. DNA of the CDR3: TGTGCCAGCAGTCCCCGCTCGAGGAATGAAAAACTGTTTTTT. Translated, it gives CASSPRSRNEKLFF.

The chain links TRBV10-1 to TRBJ2-1; 11 nucleotides align to TRBD1. Germline lookup yields CDR1 WNHNN and CDR2 SYGVQD (reference sequence). CDR3 length: 16 residues. After removal of 2 bases from V and 9 bases from J, the junction contained 9 bases not matched to a gene. CDR3: CASSEAGTGGPGEQFF. In nucleotides, the CDR3 is TGCGCCAGCAGTGAGGCTGGGACAGGGGGGCCGGGTGAGCAGTTCTTC.

The rearrangement joins TRBV4-1 to TRBJ2-3, with 7 bases that match TRBD2. J was trimmed by 4 bases and V by 0 bases; bases with no gene match: 4. Germline CDR1 and CDR2: MGHRA and YSYEKL. The CDR3 runs 15 residues. The CDR3 region has the DNA TGCGCCAGCAGCCAAGATCGACTAGCCTCAGATACGCAGTATTTT. Residues: CASSQDRLASDTQYF.

The chain combines TRBV7-8 with TRBJ2-7, with a weak D call TRBD2 (6 bases). The length of the CDR3 is 14 residues. V was clipped by 5 bases and J by 2 bases, with 13 bases between them. The V gene's germline CDR1 is SGHVS and CDR2 FQNEAQ. CDR3 DNA sequence: TGTGCCAGCAGCGTAAGACTAGGAGCCTACGAGCAGTACTTC. The encoded protein is CASSVRLGAYEQYF. The full variable domain, rest sourced from reference TRBV7-8 and TRBJ2-7, is GAGVSQSPRYKVAKRGQDVALRCDPISGHVSLFWYQQALGQGPEFLTYFQNEAQLDKSGLPSDRFFAERPEGSVSTLKIQRTQQEDSAVYLCASSVRLGAYEQYFGPGTRLTVT.

V usage is TRBV6-1 and J usage is TRBJ2-1; 7 nucleotides align to TRBD2. The germline V gene has CDR1 MNHNS and CDR2 SASEGT. The CDR3 runs 18 residues. Unmatched junction bases numbered 15, after V lost 2 bases and J lost 5 bases. This chain's CDR3 is CASSEKTSSWARDNEQFF. The CDR3 DNA reads as TGTGCCAGCAGTGAAAAGACTAGCTCTTGGGCTCGTGACAATGAGCAGTTCTTC.

The chain links TRBV27 to TRBJ2-7, with 7 bases that match TRBD1. V was clipped by 6 bases and J by 3 bases; unmatched bases: 8. The CDR3 has 14 residues. In germline, CDR1 is MNHEY, CDR2 SMNVEV (reference sequence). As DNA, the CDR3 is TGTGCCAGCAGAGGGGGCGGACAGAACTACGAGCAGTACTTC. It is translated as CASRGGGQNYEQYF.

J is TRBJ2-1 and V is TRBV29-1; a weak D match, TRBD1 (6 bases). This CDR3 is built from 15 residues. Trimming shortened V by 4 bases and J by 7 bases, and 20 bases separated the two germline ends. CDR1 SQVTM and CDR2 ANQGSEA come from the germline V gene. This CDR3 is CSVGGLAIRVNEQFF. The DNA for the CDR3 is TGCAGCGTTGGGGGGCTAGCAATACGCGTGAATGAGCAGTTCTTC.

V is TRBV18 and J is TRBJ2-2; D might be TRBD1 (5 bases). This CDR3 is built from 15 residues. V was pared by 4 bases and J by 2 bases, with 11 bases between. Germline assignment: CDR1 KGHSH and CDR2 LQKENI. The CDR3 sequence: CASSLGQRNTGELFF. The CDR3 DNA follows: TGTGCCAGCTCACTCGGACAACGTAACACCGGGGAGCTGTTTTTT.

The CDR3 sequence: CASSLSPSIHEQFF. Here the CDR3 DNA reads TGTGCCAGCAGTTTATCTCCTAGCATCCATGAGCAGTTCTTC. The chain is built from TRBV27 and TRBJ2-1; possibly TRBD2 for D (5 bases). The germline CDR1 and CDR2 sequences are MNHEY and SMNVEV (reference sequence). The V and J ends lost 0 bases and 8 bases respectively, with 11 bases between them. CDR3 length equals 14 residues.

In its sample, this clone ranks as medium-sized. This chain connects TRBV29-1 to TRBJ1-1; 9 positions agree with TRBD1. With 4 bases clipped from V and 7 bases from J, the junction kept 1 base outside the gene matches. There are 11 residues in the CDR3. CDR1 and CDR2 (germline): SQVTM, ANQGSEA. The CDR3 DNA follows: TGCAGCGTTGGGGACAGGGATGAAGCTTTCTTT. Protein: CSVGDRDEAFF.

This clone was observed a few times. J is TRBJ2-7 and V is TRBV15, with D tentatively TRBD1 (5 bases). The germline CDR1 and CDR2 sequences are LNHNV and YYDKDF (reference sequence). The CDR3 is made up of 15 amino acids. V lost 3 bases, J lost 6 bases, and 18 bases lay in between. CDR3 DNA sequence: TGTGCCACCAGCAGGGATCTAGGGGTAGGGATCGAGCAGTACTTC. As protein: CATSRDLGVGIEQYF.